One and the same sample provided the 14 T cell receptor beta chains below, sequenced in a study of shared clonotypes between healthy human individuals. Method: immunoSEQ multiplex PCR; TCRdb's copy keeps in-frame clones and lacks some. Among 90,000 to 120,000 clones, approximately 65% were seen once, and the ten largest hold roughly 22%. The sample taken for sequencing was memory CD8+ T cells sorted from blood. Noted subset: CD45RO+ cells pooled with CCR7-negative TemRA cells. These receptors all stem from a woman in her 30s in good health.

This clone showed up just once. This chain links TRBV13 with TRBJ2-3; D might be TRBD2 (6 bases). The V gene lost 4 bases and the J gene lost 7 bases, with 15 bases spanning the gap. CDR3 length equals 14 residues. In germline, CDR1 is PRHDT, CDR2 FYEKMQ (reference sequence). The CDR3 loop reads CASSSSGPTNTQYF. In DNA, the CDR3 is TGTGCCAGCAGCTCCAGCGGGCCCACCAATACGCAGTATTTT.

CDR3 DNA: TGTGCCAGCAGTAATGGGGAAAACACTGAAGCTTTCTTT. This sequence encodes CASSNGENTEAFF. The chain employs TRBV6-5 and TRBJ1-1; no definite D call. Trimming removed 5 bases at V and 2 bases at J, with 9 bases between. In germline, CDR1 is MNHEY, CDR2 SVGAGI. The length of the CDR3 is 13 residues.

The chain recombines TRBV19 with TRBJ2-7, with 7 bases aligning to TRBD1. Germline CDR1 reads LNHDA; CDR2 reads SQIVND (reference sequence). V dropped 3 bases and J dropped 6; count of bases not matched to a gene: 8. The CDR3 is made up of 14 amino acids. CDR3 residues: CASSMAAGGSEQYF. For the CDR3, the DNA is TGTGCCAGTAGTATGGCTGCAGGGGGTAGCGAGCAGTACTTC.

J is TRBJ1-4 and V is TRBV7-9; D may be TRBD1 (6 bases). Germline V gene data show CDR1 as SEHNR and CDR2 as FQNEAQ (reference sequence). This CDR3 has 15 residues. Trimming shortened V by 1 base and J by 6 bases, and 12 bases separated the two germline ends. In DNA form, the CDR3 reads TGTGCCAGCAGCTTAGTTACCGGGGGGCATGAAAAACTGTTTTTT. Its translation is CASSLVTGGHEKLFF.

This sequence joins TRBV2 and TRBJ1-5; D remains unclear. The CDR3 runs 15 residues. In germline, CDR1 is SNHLY, CDR2 FYNNEI. Deletions cut 0 bases from V and 5 bases from J, with 11 bases between. The CDR3 is CASSEARAAYQPQHF. DNA for the CDR3: TGTGCCAGCAGTGAAGCAAGAGCAGCATATCAGCCCCAGCATTTT.

The chain couples TRBV7-4 to TRBJ2-5; TRBD1 agrees at 7 bases. Germline V CDR1 and CDR2: SGHVT, SQSDAQ. The CDR3 runs 15 residues. Trimming removed 3 bases from V and 5 bases from J; junction bases left unmatched: 9. CDR3 protein: CASSFYQGVVETQYF. The CDR3 DNA reads as TGTGCCAGCAGCTTTTATCAGGGGGTAGTGGAGACCCAGTACTTC.

As DNA, the CDR3 is TGTGCCAGCACCCCGGTCCGGCGGTACACCACAGATACGCAGTATTTT. It translates to CASTPVRRYTTDTQYF. V is TRBV28 and J is TRBJ2-3; D is ambiguous. V gave up 7 bases and J gave up 2 bases, with 19 bases separating them. CDR1 and CDR2 (germline): MDHEN, SYDVKM. CDR3 size: 16 residues. Full variable domain (remainder filled in from reference TRBV28 and TRBJ2-3): DVKVTQSSRYLVKRTGEKVFLECVQDMDHENMFWYRQDPGLGLRLIYFSYDVKMKEKGDIPEGYSVSREKKERFSLILESASTNQTSMYLCASTPVRRYTTDTQYFGPGTRLTVL.

The chain couples TRBV29-1 to TRBJ1-2; TRBD1 matches at 7 bases. The CDR3 totals 12 residues. Trimming at V came to 4 bases and at J to 8 bases, leaving 7 bases not matched to a gene. CDR1 is SQVTM and CDR2 is ANQGSEA in the germline V gene. CDR3 sequence: CSVVPGGGGYTF. CDR3 nucleotides: TGCAGCGTTGTCCCAGGGGGAGGGGGCTACACCTTC.

This sequence joins TRBV5-1 and TRBJ2-1; D tentatively reads TRBD1 or TRBD2 (9 bases each). The V end lost 5 bases, the J end lost 5 bases, and 23 bases lay between the germline ends. Germline V lookup: CDR1 SGHRS, CDR2 YFSETQ. The CDR3 runs 17 residues. The CDR3 sequence: CASRGTGSSGNDNEQFF. The DNA of the CDR3 is TGCGCCAGCAGGGGGACAGGGTCTAGCGGGAATGACAATGAGCAGTTCTTC.

J is TRBJ2-2 and V is TRBV14; 7 bases are a match to TRBD2. Germline V CDR1 and CDR2: SGHDN, FVKESK. This CDR3 has 15 residues. With V trimmed by 4 bases and J by 4 bases, 6 bases remained unmatched. CDR3 sequence: CASSPAGSGTGELFF. CDR3 nucleotide sequence: TGTGCCAGCAGCCCAGCGGGAAGCGGCACCGGGGAGCTGTTTTTT.

Only a few counts were recorded for this clone. The chain recombines TRBV5-3 with TRBJ1-2; 7 nucleotides agree with TRBD1. TRBV5-3 is sorted into the ORF group, with uncertain function. The trim removed 4 bases at V and 9 bases at J, leaving 27 bases unmatched. This CDR3 comprises 19 residues. The CDR3 sequence is CARSQMKYDRAPRVFCYTF. The CDR3 DNA is TGTGCCAGAAGCCAGATGAAATACGACAGGGCCCCTAGGGTTTTTTGCTACACCTTC.

This clone appeared many times. The chain has TRBV15 and TRBJ2-6; no clear D gene. The CDR3 has 15 amino acids. Per germline, CDR1 LNHNV and CDR2 YYDKDF (reference sequence). V lost 1 base, J lost 4 bases, and 8 bases lay in between. The CDR3 loop is CATSRAGSGANVLTF. In DNA, the CDR3 is TGTGCCACCAGCAGAGCCGGGTCCGGGGCCAACGTCCTGACTTTC.

V gene TRBV7-2 combines with J gene TRBJ1-1; 7 bases fit TRBD1. V lost 2 bases, J lost 5 bases, and 5 bases stayed unmatched. The CDR3 covers 14 residues. CDR1 SGHTA and CDR2 FQGNSA come from the germline V gene. The CDR3 loop reads CASSLTGARTEAFF. The CDR3 DNA sequence: TGTGCCAGCAGCTTAACAGGGGCGCGGACTGAAGCTTTCTTT. Supplemented by reference TRBV7-2 and TRBJ1-1, the full variable domain reads GAGVSQSPSNKVTEKGKDVELRCDPISGHTALYWYRQSLGQGLEFLIYFQGNSAPDKSGLPSDRFSAERTGGSVSTLTIQRTQQEDSAVYLCASSLTGARTEAFFGQGTRLTVV.

This rearrangement joins TRBV28 to TRBJ2-1; D is perhaps TRBD1 (6 bases). Germline loops: CDR1 MDHEN, CDR2 SYDVKM. The CDR3 consists of 15 residues. V was clipped by 5 bases and J by 2 bases, with 13 bases between them. The CDR3, as DNA: TGTGCCAGCAGTCCCAAGGGGGAGCCCTACAATGAGCAGTTCTTC. Amino acid sequence: CASSPKGEPYNEQFF.